The 26 T cell receptor beta chains in this list originate from one sample, sequenced in a study of a mutant IDH1 vaccine in newly diagnosed glioma. Their antigens are not known. This table comes from immunoSEQ multiplex PCR, and its TCRdb copy is limited to in-frame clones, with some not included. In the table there are tens of thousands of clones, 80% to 90% of which are singletons. The time point denotes: week 35, safety follow-up. Vaccination comprised doses that each held 300 ug of mutant IDH1 20-mer peptide, plus topical imiquimod. The sequences come from PBMCs, collected from a glioma patient whose treatment included an IDH1 peptide vaccine. Receptor source: a man aged 30-40 years with glioma.

The V call is TRBV6-4, the J call TRBJ2-2; 9 bases align to TRBD1. This CDR3 spans 15 amino acids. Trimming took 4 bases from V and 3 from J; bases not matched to a gene: 3. Germline V lookup: CDR1 MRHNA, CDR2 SNTAGT. CDR3 sequence reads: CASSATGGDTGELFF. DNA for the CDR3: TGTGCCAGCAGTGCTACAGGGGGCGACACCGGGGAGCTGTTTTTT.

V gene TRBV10-3 combines with J gene TRBJ1-2; no firm D call. V lost 2 bases, J lost 4 bases, and 14 bases lay in between. This CDR3 has 15 amino acids. Germline V lookup: CDR1 ENHRY, CDR2 SYGVKD. The CDR3 bases are TGTGCCATCAGTGAGAGGACTTCAATGGCCTATGGCTACACCTTC. Protein product: CAISERTSMAYGYTF.

The V call is TRBV29-1, the J call TRBJ1-3, with D uncertain. Germline V gives CDR1 SQVTM, CDR2 ANQGSEA. This CDR3 contains 12 residues. V lost 8 bases and J 0 bases, leaving 8 bases between the germline ends. Here the CDR3 DNA reads TGCAGCTCCCGGGACTCTGGAAACACCATATATTTT. This gives the protein CSSRDSGNTIYF.

This chain joins TRBV2 and TRBJ2-6; D gene uncertain. Trimming left V 1 base short and J 1 base short, with 5 bases between. CDR3 size: 15 residues. Per the germline V gene, CDR1 is SNHLY and CDR2 is FYNNEI. The CDR3 sequence is CASSEEVSGANVLTF. Written as DNA, the CDR3 is TGTGCCAGCAGTGAAGAAGTATCTGGGGCCAACGTCCTGACTTTC.

The genes are TRBV4-2 and TRBJ1-2, with D hard to call. Trimming pared 1 base from V and 2 bases from J, leaving 11 bases between. Germline loops: CDR1 LGHNA, CDR2 YNFKEQ. The CDR3 covers 15 residues. The DNA for the CDR3 is TGTGCCAGCAGCCAAGGGGGAGGGCTAAACTATGGCTACACCTTC. It yields the protein CASSQGGGLNYGYTF.

The rearrangement joins TRBV6-5 to TRBJ2-5; TRBD1 matches at 11 bases. The J call may be wrong; the DNA end is better matched by TRBJ2-7. Germline loops: CDR1 MNHEY, CDR2 SVGAGI. The CDR3 consists of 14 residues. The CDR3 nucleotides are TGTGCCAGCAGTACCGGGACAGGGGGCTACGAGCAGTACTTC. Its protein product is CASSTGTGGYEQYF.

This clone showed up just a few times. J is TRBJ1-5 and V is TRBV9; possibly TRBD1 for D (5 bases). V gave up 0 bases and J gave up 2 bases, with 9 bases separating them. The CDR3 is 15 amino acids. From germline, CDR1 is SGDLS and CDR2 YYNGEE. The CDR3 DNA reads as TGTGCCAGCAGCGTAGATGGGGGGGGCAATCAGCCCCAGCATTTT. Translating gives CASSVDGGGNQPQHF. Drawing the rest from reference TRBV9 and TRBJ1-5, the complete variable domain is DSGVTQTPKHLITATGQRVTLRCSPRSGDLSVYWYQQSLDQGLQFLIQYYNGEERAKGNILERFSAQQFPDLHSELNLSSLELGDSALYFCASSVDGGGNQPQHFGDGTRLSIL.

This sequence joins TRBV7-9 and TRBJ1-6; tentative D call: TRBD1 (5 bases). The length of the CDR3 is 14 residues. With 10 bases removed from V and 9 bases from J, the gap between germline ends came to 19 bases. The germline V gene has CDR1 SEHNR and CDR2 FQNEAQ (reference sequence). In DNA, the CDR3 is TGTGCCATTATGCCCCACCTGGGGGGTTCACCCCTCCACTTT. This encodes CAIMPHLGGSPLHF.

This rearrangement joins TRBV27 to TRBJ2-7, with D unclear. CDR3 length: 15 residues. Trimming stripped 6 bases from V and 2 bases from J, with 17 bases between. Germline V CDR1 and CDR2: MNHEY, SMNVEV (reference sequence). The CDR3 sequence is CASSTTGPPPYEQYF. Written as DNA, the CDR3 is TGTGCCAGCAGCACCACTGGTCCACCGCCCTACGAGCAGTACTTC.

V usage is TRBV7-6 and J usage is TRBJ1-2; 7 bases fit TRBD1. V gave up 10 bases and J gave up 4 bases; unmatched junction bases: 12. CDR1 is SGHVS, CDR2 FNYEAQ, per germline. The CDR3 loop spans 14 amino acids. This CDR3 is CAISGGDETYGYTF. CDR3 bases: TGTGCCATCTCAGGGGGGGACGAAACCTATGGCTACACCTTC.

The genes are TRBV29-1 and TRBJ1-1, with D hard to call. The CDR3 is 13 residues long. The V and J ends lost 7 bases and 0 bases respectively, with 12 bases between them. CDR1 is SQVTM and CDR2 is ANQGSEA in the germline V gene. The CDR3 region has the DNA TGCAGCGCCCTACAGCAGATGAACACTGAAGCTTTCTTT. Its protein is CSALQQMNTEAFF.

The chain carries TRBV4-2 and TRBJ2-7; 7 bases agree with TRBD1. V was pared by 2 bases and J by 0 bases, with 13 bases of the junction left unmatched. Germline-derived CDR1 and CDR2 are LGHNA and YNFKEQ. This CDR3 has 18 amino acids. The CDR3 loop reads CASSQYPKTGLSSYEQYF. DNA for the CDR3: TGTGCCAGCAGCCAATACCCTAAGACAGGGCTGAGCTCCTACGAGCAGTACTTC.

The chain couples TRBV5-1 to TRBJ2-7; D is uncertain. V was clipped by 1 base and J by 4 bases, with 9 bases between them. This CDR3 has 13 residues. The V gene's germline CDR1 is SGHRS and CDR2 YFSETQ. CDR3 amino acids: CASSLRAPYEQYF. CDR3 nucleotides: TGCGCCAGCAGCTTGAGGGCCCCGTACGAGCAGTACTTC.

This clone was detected only once. This sequence joins TRBV7-8 and TRBJ2-1; D not certain. This CDR3 spans 11 amino acids. Germline V CDR1 and CDR2: SGHVS, FQNEAQ. Trimming took 0 bases from V and 11 from J, leaving 5 bases between them. The CDR3 protein is CASSLAVQQFF. The CDR3 DNA is TGTGCCAGCAGCTTAGCGGTTCAGCAGTTCTTC.

This clone has only a few counts. The V gene is TRBV29-1, the J gene TRBJ1-1; TRBD1 matches at 7 bases. The CDR3 totals 14 residues. V lost 5 bases to trimming and J lost 6 bases; unmatched junction nucleotides: 12. Germline CDR1 and CDR2: SQVTM and ANQGSEA. CDR3 in DNA: TGCAGCGTTACAACCGGGACAGTCCGGTCTGAAGCTTTCTTT. Translation: CSVTTGTVRSEAFF.

This chain links TRBV11-2 with TRBJ2-2; possible D gene TRBD1, 5 bases. CDR3 size: 15 residues. CDR1 SGHAT and CDR2 FQNNGV come from the germline V gene. V lost 5 bases and J 1 base, leaving 11 bases between the germline ends. CDR3 sequence (DNA): TGTGCCAGCAGCCATAGGGGCGGGAACACCGGGGAGCTGTTTTTT. This sequence encodes CASSHRGGNTGELFF.

The chain recombines TRBV19 with TRBJ1-5; D gene ambiguous. Germline V gene data show CDR1 as LNHDA and CDR2 as SQIVND (reference sequence). This CDR3 region has 19 residues. The ends were cut back, 3 bases at V and 1 base at J, with 22 bases in the middle. The CDR3 DNA reads as TGTGCCAGTAGTATCGTCACCTTGGTCCCTCCTTCGAGCAATCAGCCCCAGCATTTT. Translated, it gives CASSIVTLVPPSSNQPQHF.

The J gene is TRBJ1-6, the V gene TRBV7-9; maybe TRBD1 (6 bases). The ends were cut back, 5 bases at V and 9 bases at J, with 11 bases in the middle. CDR1 is SEHNR and CDR2 is FQNEAQ in the germline V gene (reference sequence). This CDR3 contains 13 residues. This CDR3 reads CASSPATGSPLHF. DNA for the CDR3: TGTGCCAGCAGCCCCGCGACAGGTTCACCCCTCCACTTT.

This rearrangement joins TRBV4-1 to TRBJ1-2; D is undetermined. Trimming left V 3 bases short and J 2 bases short, with 1 base between. The germline CDR1 and CDR2 sequences are MGHRA and YSYEKL. The CDR3 is 11 residues long. The CDR3 DNA is TGCGCCAGCAGCCAGAACTATGGCTACACCTTC. It translates to CASSQNYGYTF.

CDR3 sequence (DNA): TGCGCCAGCAGCCAAGGCCAGCTAGCGGGGGGGCATGAGCAGTTCTTC. Residues: CASSQGQLAGGHEQFF. The chain joins TRBV4-1 to TRBJ2-1; 12 bases fit TRBD2. Germline CDR1 and CDR2: MGHRA and YSYEKL. The CDR3 consists of 16 residues. The ends lost 1 base at V and 8 bases at J; junction bases unmatched: 6.

The rearrangement joins TRBV28 to TRBJ2-7, with 10 bases that match TRBD1. Losses at the gene ends were 3 bases for V and 5 bases for J; bases not matched to a gene: 7. This CDR3 is built from 15 residues. The germline CDR1 and CDR2 sequences are MDHEN and SYDVKM. CDR3 sequence reads: CASSFAGQGFHEQYF. The CDR3, as DNA: TGTGCCAGCAGTTTCGCGGGACAGGGGTTCCACGAGCAGTACTTC.

This clone occurred once. This chain links TRBV5-4 with TRBJ2-1; TRBD2 matches at 11 bases. Germline-derived CDR1 and CDR2 are SGHNT and YYREEE (reference sequence). V shed 4 bases, J shed 4 bases, and the junction held 4 bases outside the gene matches. The CDR3 extends over 15 amino acids. The CDR3 spells CASSPLAGGYNEQFF. CDR3 DNA sequence: TGTGCCAGCAGCCCATTAGCGGGGGGGTACAATGAGCAGTTCTTC.

This clone was counted between two and nine times. The chain carries TRBV5-6 and TRBJ1-2; TRBD1 matches at 7 bases. The CDR3 contains 12 residues. Germline trimming cut 4 bases from V and 5 bases from J; bases unmatched to any gene: 2. In germline, CDR1 is SGHDT, CDR2 YYEEEE. Written as DNA, the CDR3 is TGTGCCAGCAGCCCGGGACAGTATGGCTACACCTTC. Translated: CASSPGQYGYTF.

J is TRBJ1-1 and V is TRBV27, with 12 bases fitting TRBD1. J lost 5 bases, V lost 5 bases, and 12 bases had no gene match. The germline V gene encodes CDR1 MNHEY and CDR2 SMNVEV (reference sequence). The CDR3 runs to 17 residues. In DNA form, the CDR3 reads TGTGCCAGCAGTCATGGGACAGGGGGCGGGTATAGGACTGAAGCTTTCTTT. This translates into CASSHGTGGGYRTEAFF.

The chain uses TRBV5-1 and TRBJ1-6, with a weak D call TRBD1 (5 bases). The CDR3 consists of 14 residues. Germline V gives CDR1 SGHRS, CDR2 YFSETQ. V shed 0 bases and J shed 10 bases, with 11 bases lying between them. CDR3 sequence: CASSLGTGGSPLHF. DNA of the CDR3: TGCGCCAGCAGCTTGGGGACCGGGGGGTCACCCCTCCACTTT.

This clone has more than one count but fewer than ten. The rearrangement uses TRBV7-2 and TRBJ2-1, with TRBD1 matching 11 bases. CDR1 and CDR2 (germline): SGHTA, FQGNSA. The CDR3 sequence is 15 residues long. After removal of 1 base from V and 8 bases from J, the junction contained 4 bases not matched to a gene. CDR3 protein: CASSLVGTGGYEQFF. CDR3 nucleotides: TGTGCCAGCAGCTTAGTAGGGACAGGGGGTTATGAGCAGTTCTTC.